This T cell receptor beta chain stems from a study of CD8+CD57+ T cells in acquired aplastic anemia (dated by TCRdb to 2017 to 2018). Regarding the research as a whole: On average, sorted CD4+ and CD8+ cells yielded 3.2 ug of extracted DNA, with a range of about 0.17 to 27.4 ug. General study outcomes and caveats: Twenty-nine CD8+ CDR3 sequences were shared between patients and controls but appeared highly expressed in patients and within their immunodominant clones. Patients and healthy controls showed no significant difference in CD8+ Simpson's diversity (P=0.060).

CDR1 and CDR2 (KGHDR, SFDVKD) derive from the germline V gene. Including cysteine and phenylalanine, the CDR3 has 13 amino acids. Only the CDR3 part of the read is kept: 39 bases, read in frame from the first base. The trim is 3 bases for V and 2 bases for J, with a gap of 7 bases between the germline ends. Genomic DNA was used as template for profiling of TCR beta VDJ combinations and CDR3 sequences. TCR repertoire sequencing was run on an Illumina HiSeq 2000. The original pipeline was this. Repertoire assessment relied on Simpson's diversity index, CDR3 size and DJ length profiles, and TRBV/TRBJ rearrangement plots. The immunodominant clone was defined as the most abundant DNA sequence in deep sequencing data. CDR3 amino acid sequences were checked for sharing between subjects and were compared against published repertoires and the VDJdb database. The public sequencing data were trimmed at Q25 with fastp and processed into clonotypes with MiXCR by TCRdb, which kept only in-frame beta chains. Rows are combined by CDR3 protein, so each entry shows the most common genes and DNA. TCRdb, rather than the study authors, made the V and J calls. Here the sample has 150,000 to 200,000 distinct CDR3 sequences; over 60% occur a single time. The biggest ten clones account for 35% to 55% of the sample.

Notes on this clonotype: The specificity of this receptor is unknown. No quality values exist for individual bases; no much larger clone is one base distant.

The study deep-sequenced TCR repertoires of sorted CD4+ and CD8+ blood T cells from severe aplastic anemia patients and healthy subjects. Ficoll-Paque density gradient centrifugation was used to isolate peripheral blood mononuclear cells. Before DNA was extracted, CD4+ and CD8+ T cells were sorted using either FACS or magnetic beads. The clonotype originates from a human donor with severe aplastic anemia or a healthy control (not recorded which). The chain joins TRBV24-1 to TRBJ2-7; there is no confident call for the D gene. Sequencing was performed on sorted CD4+, CD8+, or CD8+CD57+ T cells (not recorded which) from PBMCs. The DNA reads as follows: TGTGCCACCAGTGATGGAGCAACCTACGAGCAGTACTTC. This codes for CATSDGATYEQYF.